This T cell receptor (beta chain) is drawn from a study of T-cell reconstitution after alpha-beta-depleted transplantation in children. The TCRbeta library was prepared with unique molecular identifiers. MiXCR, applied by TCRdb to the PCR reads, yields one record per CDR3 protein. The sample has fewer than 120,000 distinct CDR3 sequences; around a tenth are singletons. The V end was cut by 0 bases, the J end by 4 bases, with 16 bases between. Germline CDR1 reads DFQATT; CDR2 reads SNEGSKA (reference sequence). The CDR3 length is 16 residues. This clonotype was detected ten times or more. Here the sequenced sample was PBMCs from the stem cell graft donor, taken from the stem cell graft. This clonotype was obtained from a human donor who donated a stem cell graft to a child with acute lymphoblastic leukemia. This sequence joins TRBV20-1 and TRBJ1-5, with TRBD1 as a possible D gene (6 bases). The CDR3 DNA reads TGCAGTGCTAGAGATCGGGGCGGGGGCCAAAATCAGCCCCAGCATTTT. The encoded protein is CSARDRGGGQNQPQHF.